This entry lists 30 T cell receptor beta chains sequenced from one sample in a study of persistence of HIV-infected CD4 T cells. Their specific antigens are unknown. The libraries were made with immunoSEQ version 4 in survey mode. Measured with immunoSEQ multiplex PCR; TCRdb has only the in-frame clones, and not every one. Among about 40,000 clones listed, about 84% were seen once. Overlapping HIV-1 Gag 15-mer peptides at around 0.91 ug per peptide per mL were used. CD40L/CD69 double-negative CD45RO-high memory CD4+ T cells were collected. Sequencing used CD4+ T cells sorted from PBMCs after approximately 19-hour stimulation, obtained from a patient who received antiretroviral therapy. The receptors were sampled from an adult man with HIV who was CMV-seropositive.

The genes are TRBV5-1 and TRBJ1-2; D not certain. Trimming cost V 0 bases and J 2 bases, with 5 bases left between them. This CDR3 has 13 residues. Germline CDR1 reads SGHRS; CDR2 reads YFSETQ. CDR3 sequence (DNA): TGCGCCAGCAGCTTGGGGGAAAACTATGGCTACACCTTC. This gives the protein CASSLGENYGYTF.

The chain combines TRBV7-6 with TRBJ2-7; 8 bases match TRBD1. V was pared by 4 bases and J by 2 bases, with 7 bases of the junction left unmatched. Germline assignment: CDR1 SGHVS and CDR2 FNYEAQ. CDR3 length: 15 residues. The CDR3 loop is CASSSSGTGPYEQYF. In DNA form, the CDR3 reads TGTGCCAGCAGCTCGTCCGGGACAGGCCCCTACGAGCAGTACTTC.

V usage is TRBV19 and J usage is TRBJ2-5, with a tentative D call TRBD2 (7 bases). Deletions cut 5 bases from V and 5 bases from J, with 15 bases between. The CDR3 covers 14 residues. CDR1 and CDR2 from the germline V gene are LNHDA and SQIVND (reference sequence). The CDR3 DNA is TGTGCCAGTAGTGTCTCCGGGGGGCTGGAGACCCAGTACTTC. Its protein product is CASSVSGGLETQYF.

V usage is TRBV18 and J usage is TRBJ2-1; 12 nucleotides agree with TRBD2. CDR3 length equals 16 residues. Looked up from germline, CDR1 is KGHSH and CDR2 is LQKENI. The ends lost 3 bases at V and 2 bases at J; junction bases unmatched: 2. CDR3 in DNA: TGTGCCAGCTCACCGCCTAGCGGGAGGGCCTACAATGAGCAGTTCTTC. Protein sequence: CASSPPSGRAYNEQFF. The variable domain in full, completed from reference TRBV18 and TRBJ2-1, reads NAGVMQNPRHLVRRRGQEARLRCSPMKGHSHVYWYRQLPEEGLKFMVYLQKENIIDESGMPKERFSAEFPKEGPSILRIQQVVRGDSAAYFCASSPPSGRAYNEQFFGPGTRLTVL.

V and J are TRBV27 and TRBJ1-5; D gene ambiguous. Trimming shortened V by 3 bases and J by 0 bases, and 9 bases separated the two germline ends. The CDR3 covers 15 residues. CDR1 and CDR2 (germline): MNHEY, SMNVEV (reference sequence). The CDR3 protein is CASSLGRHSNQPQHF. The DNA of the CDR3 is TGTGCCAGCAGTTTGGGGAGACATAGCAATCAGCCCCAGCATTTT.

The chain employs TRBV20-1 and TRBJ1-3; D possibly corresponds to TRBD1 (5 bases). This CDR3 is built from 14 residues. Deletions cut 3 bases from V and 2 bases from J, with 11 bases between. Germline V lookup: CDR1 DFQATT, CDR2 SNEGSKA (reference sequence). For the CDR3, the DNA is TGCAGTGCTAGTCTACAGGATACTGGAAACACCATATATTTT. Translated, it gives CSASLQDTGNTIYF.

This chain uses TRBV5-1 with TRBJ2-1, with 10 bases identical to TRBD2. This CDR3 spans 15 amino acids. Losses at the gene ends were 0 bases for V and 9 bases for J; bases not matched to a gene: 6. Germline V gene data show CDR1 as SGHRS and CDR2 as YFSETQ. The CDR3 DNA follows: TGCGCCAGCAGCTTGGAACTAGCGGGAAGTAGTGAGCAGTTCTTC. Translating gives CASSLELAGSSEQFF.

The genes are TRBV5-1 and TRBJ2-3; 7 bases map to TRBD2. V was clipped by 4 bases and J by 0 bases; unmatched bases: 14. The V gene's germline CDR1 is SGHRS and CDR2 YFSETQ. This CDR3 is built from 18 residues. The DNA for the CDR3 is TGCGCCAGCAGCCTGTCGCGGGGCGGGGGATTTAGCACAGATACGCAGTATTTT. Protein product: CASSLSRGGGFSTDTQYF.

The rearrangement joins TRBV2 to TRBJ1-5, with D maybe TRBD1 (6 bases). Trimming shortened V by 6 bases and J by 3 bases, and 15 bases separated the two germline ends. This CDR3 region has 15 residues. CDR1 is SNHLY and CDR2 is FYNNEI in the germline V gene. The CDR3 nucleotides are TGTGCCAGCAGGGGACATGTTGGGGTCAATCAGCCCCAGCATTTT. Translating gives CASRGHVGVNQPQHF.

This sequence joins TRBV7-8 and TRBJ1-1, with a weak D call TRBD1 (6 bases). V lost 1 base and J lost 5, with 14 bases in between. This CDR3 has 15 residues. Germline V gene data show CDR1 as SGHVS and CDR2 as FQNEAQ. CDR3 sequence reads: CASSLGVAGATEAFF. CDR3 sequence (DNA): TGTGCCAGCAGCTTAGGGGTTGCGGGGGCAACTGAAGCTTTCTTT.

The V call is TRBV28, the J call TRBJ1-1; D perhaps matches TRBD1 (5 bases). Germline V lookup: CDR1 MDHEN, CDR2 SYDVKM. V gave up 4 bases and J gave up 1 base, with 10 bases separating them. The CDR3 is made up of 14 amino acids. The CDR3 DNA sequence: TGTGCCAGCAGTTCCCCCGGACAGAACACTGAAGCTTTCTTT. It codes for CASSSPGQNTEAFF.

The chain carries TRBV25-1 and TRBJ1-4, with 8 nucleotides matching TRBD1. V shed 3 bases, J shed 11 bases, and the junction held 8 bases outside the gene matches. The CDR3 sequence is 14 residues long. Germline assignment: CDR1 MGHDK and CDR2 SYGVNS. CDR3 bases: TGTGCCAGCAGTGATCCACAGGGGGTTGAGAAACTGTTTTTT. Protein sequence: CASSDPQGVEKLFF.

The chain couples TRBV21-1 to TRBJ2-3; TRBD1 is the table's D call and was not checked against the DNA. TRBV21-1 is tagged as a pseudogene. The CDR3 runs 17 residues. The CDR3 region has the DNA TGTGCCAGCAGCAAAGTTCTCCATGGCCCACGCACAGATACGCAGTATTTT. It specifies CASSKVLHGPRTDTQYF.

This rearrangement joins TRBV5-1 to TRBJ2-2, with D unresolved. The CDR3 has 14 residues. The germline CDR1 and CDR2 sequences are SGHRS and YFSETQ. Deletions cut 0 bases from V and 6 bases from J, with 9 bases between. The CDR3 sequence: CASSLVQSPGELFF. The CDR3 DNA sequence: TGCGCCAGCAGCTTGGTGCAATCCCCCGGGGAGCTGTTTTTT.

This chain uses TRBV27 with TRBJ1-1; D is possibly TRBD1 (5 bases). In germline, CDR1 is MNHEY, CDR2 SMNVEV (reference sequence). The CDR3 has 13 amino acids. The V end was cut by 9 bases, the J end by 6 bases, with 17 bases between. CDR3 amino acids: CASSESGIAEAFF. CDR3 nucleotides: TGTGCCAGTTCCGAATCAGGGATCGCTGAAGCTTTCTTT.

As DNA, the CDR3 is TGTGCCAGCAGCTTTGGTACTAGCGGGGGAACATTTCTAGAGACCCAGTACTTC. It encodes CASSFGTSGGTFLETQYF. The gene calls are TRBV7-2 and TRBJ2-5, with 11 bases identical to TRBD2. Germline CDR1 SGHTA, CDR2 FQGNSA. The CDR3 contains 18 residues. Unmatched junction bases numbered 13, after V lost 3 bases and J lost 4 bases. Full variable domain (rest looked up from reference TRBV7-2 and TRBJ2-5): GAGVSQSPSNKVTEKGKDVELRCDPISGHTALYWYRQSLGQGLEFLIYFQGNSAPDKSGLPSDRFSAERTGGSVSTLTIQRTQQEDSAVYLCASSFGTSGGTFLETQYFGPGTRLLVL.

A few counts support this clone. The chain's CDR3 is CSATGLAASYEQYF. The CDR3, as DNA: TGCAGCGCGACGGGACTAGCGGCCTCCTACGAGCAGTACTTC. J is TRBJ2-7 and V is TRBV29-1; 11 nucleotides agree with TRBD2. CDR3 size: 14 residues. After removal of 7 bases from V and 0 bases from J, the junction contained 5 bases not matched to a gene. Germline V lookup: CDR1 SQVTM, CDR2 ANQGSEA.

The chain links TRBV7-2 to TRBJ1-5; D possibly corresponds to TRBD1 (6 bases). The CDR3 is 16 residues long. Germline CDR1 reads SGHTA; CDR2 reads FQGNSA. Trimming removed 5 bases from V and 6 bases from J, with 20 bases in between. The CDR3 sequence is CASSQKTGNSGQPQHF. In DNA form, the CDR3 reads TGTGCCAGCAGCCAAAAAACAGGGAATTCGGGTCAGCCCCAGCATTTT.

V is TRBV5-1 and J is TRBJ2-2; 8 positions agree with TRBD1. The CDR3 consists of 17 residues. CDR1 and CDR2 from the germline V gene are SGHRS and YFSETQ. The V segment lost 4 bases and the J segment 1 base; nucleotides outside the gene matches: 9. CDR3 nucleotide sequence: TGCGCCAGCAGCCCTCTGCTCGGGACAGGGAACACCGGGGAGCTGTTTTTT. It translates to CASSPLLGTGNTGELFF.

This clone was detected only once. The chain uses TRBV6-1 and TRBJ1-4; maybe TRBD1 (5 bases). Germline V CDR1 and CDR2: MNHNS, SASEGT. The CDR3 contains 14 residues. With 10 bases removed from V and 0 bases from J, the gap between germline ends came to 12 bases. Written as DNA, the CDR3 is TGTGCCACCGGCGGGGCAGCAACTAATGAAAAACTGTTTTTT. This gives the protein CATGGAATNEKLFF.

V and J are TRBV2 and TRBJ2-1; 7 bases match TRBD1. V trimming: 6 bases; J trimming: 6 bases; junction bases outside the gene matches: 2. CDR1 and CDR2 (germline): SNHLY, FYNNEI. The CDR3 runs 12 residues. The CDR3 here is CASRSGGNEQFF. Here the CDR3 DNA reads TGTGCCAGCAGATCAGGGGGCAATGAGCAGTTCTTC. Full variable domain (rest looked up from reference TRBV2 and TRBJ2-1): EPEVTQTPSHQVTQMGQEVILRCVPISNHLYFYWYRQILGQKVEFLVSFYNNEISEKSEIFDDQFSVERPDGSNFTLKIRSTKLEDSAMYFCASRSGGNEQFFGPGTRLTVL.

The gene calls are TRBV30 and TRBJ2-1; 13 nucleotides agree with TRBD2. The CDR3 loop spans 16 amino acids. V was clipped by 2 bases and J by 3 bases; unmatched bases: 4. Germline loops: CDR1 GTSNPN, CDR2 SVGIG (reference sequence). The CDR3 protein is CAWSPGLAGNYNEQFF. For the CDR3, the DNA is TGTGCCTGGAGTCCGGGACTAGCGGGAAACTACAATGAGCAGTTCTTC.

This sequence joins TRBV29-1 and TRBJ2-1; 9 bases are a match to TRBD1. The CDR3 runs to 17 residues. V was pared by 4 bases and J by 6 bases, with 16 bases of the junction left unmatched. Germline CDR1 and CDR2: SQVTM and ANQGSEA. In nucleotides, the CDR3 is TGCAGCGTTGCATTCGGACAGGGGTTAAATTTTGGCAATGAGCAGTTCTTC. It encodes CSVAFGQGLNFGNEQFF.

This chain joins TRBV7-2 and TRBJ1-1; TRBD1 might be the D (5 bases). Between the trimmed V and J ends, which lost 3 bases and 1 base, there was a span of 9 bases. The germline V gene encodes CDR1 SGHTA and CDR2 FQGNSA. The CDR3 contains 14 residues. The DNA for the CDR3 is TGTGCCAGCAGCTTGAGCACAGGGAACACTGAAGCTTTCTTT. Translating it yields CASSLSTGNTEAFF.

The chain carries TRBV7-6 and TRBJ1-2; 9 nucleotides match TRBD1. In germline, CDR1 is SGHVS, CDR2 FNYEAQ. This CDR3 has 15 residues. The J segment lost 3 bases and the V segment lost 4 bases, leaving 6 bases of the junction unmatched. Here the CDR3 DNA reads TGTGCCAGCAGCTCTACAGGGGGCGGGTACTATGGCTACACCTTC. Translated, it gives CASSSTGGGYYGYTF.

Comment on this clone: Other DNA sequences in this sample translate to the same CDR3. The chain employs TRBV19 and TRBJ2-3; D not resolved. The CDR3 totals 12 residues. The V and J ends lost 6 bases and 2 bases respectively, with 6 bases between them. Germline V lookup: CDR1 LNHDA, CDR2 SQIVND (reference sequence). In DNA form, the CDR3 reads TGTGCCAGTAGCCTCGACACAGATACGCAGTATTTT. Its translation is CASSLDTDTQYF.

The chain combines TRBV14 with TRBJ2-2; D perhaps matches TRBD1 (6 bases). Trimming cost V 2 bases and J 7 bases, with 14 bases left between them. The CDR3 contains 15 residues. From germline, CDR1 is SGHDN and CDR2 FVKESK. The CDR3 loop is CASSQLTGSGGELFF. The CDR3 DNA reads TGTGCCAGCAGCCAATTAACAGGGTCCGGCGGGGAGCTGTTTTTT. The whole variable domain, filled in from reference TRBV14 and TRBJ2-2, reads EAGVTQFPSHSVIEKGQTVTLRCDPISGHDNLYWYRRVMGKEIKFLLHFVKESKQDESGMPNNRFLAERTGGTYSTLKVQPAELEDSGVYFCASSQLTGSGGELFFGEGSRLTVL.

The chain recombines TRBV24-1 with TRBJ2-1; D not certain. The CDR3 sequence is 13 residues long. V was cut by 1 base and J by 7 bases, with 7 bases left in between. Per germline, CDR1 KGHDR and CDR2 SFDVKD. The DNA for the CDR3 is TGTGCCACCAGTGATTTAAGTCTTAATGAGCAGTTCTTC. Protein sequence: CATSDLSLNEQFF.

This rearrangement joins TRBV7-9 to TRBJ2-1; D gene ambiguous. Deletions cut 3 bases from V and 10 bases from J, with 16 bases between. CDR1 and CDR2 from the germline V gene are SEHNR and FQNEAQ (reference sequence). The CDR3 loop spans 14 amino acids. The CDR3 loop reads CASSFSTEAKEQFF. CDR3 DNA: TGTGCCAGCAGCTTTTCGACCGAGGCCAAGGAGCAGTTCTTC. Variable domain in full (rest from reference TRBV7-9 and TRBJ2-1): DTGVSQNPRHKITKRGQNVTFRCDPISEHNRLYWYRQTLGQGPEFLTYFQNEAQLEKSRLLSDRFSAERPKGSFSTLEIQRTEQGDSAMYLCASSFSTEAKEQFFGPGTRLTVL.

The chain links TRBV6-1 to TRBJ1-1; 9 bases align to TRBD1. The CDR3 totals 15 residues. The junction had 3 bases not matched to a gene; V was cut back by 0 bases and J by 4 bases. Germline CDR1 is MNHNS and CDR2 is SASEGT. The DNA for the CDR3 is TGTGCCAGCAGTGAAGCCGGGACAGGGCTCACTGAAGCTTTCTTT. Its protein is CASSEAGTGLTEAFF.